This T cell receptor beta chain originates from a study of T cell therapy after organ transplantation. This clone was picked up one time. Its cognate antigen is unknown. Trimming shortened V by 1 base and J by 5 bases, and 11 bases separated the two germline ends. This CDR3 contains 14 residues. Germline CDR1 and CDR2: MNHEY and SVGAGI. Data came from immunoSEQ multiplex PCR; TCRdb stores just in-frame clones and leaves some out. The profile shows 40,000 to 60,000 clones, roughly 93% of them singletons. V gene TRBV6-5 combines with J gene TRBJ1-2; D is perhaps TRBD1 (5 bases). The sequence derives from a human patient who had received a solid organ transplant and had CMV disease. Sequenced here: CD8+ T cells from blood, sampled before autologous CMV-specific T cell therapy. The CDR3 nucleotides read TGTGCCAGCAGTTACTTCCCGGGGGGATATGGCTACACCTTC. Encoded protein: CASSYFPGGYGYTF.